This T cell receptor beta chain was captured by sequencing in a study of shared clonotypes between healthy human individuals. General study findings and limits: Having only a few donors restricted how much genetic and exposure-history diversity was captured.

TCRdb's table, derived via immunoSEQ multiplex PCR, lists solely in-frame clones and lacks some. The sample has hundreds of thousands of clones, roughly 98% seen once. Comment on this clone: What it binds is not known.

The naive CD8 subset, CD45RO-negative cells positively selected for CCR7, excluded terminally differentiated effector memory CD45RA+ cells. V shed 0 bases and J shed 6 bases, with 7 bases lying between them. The germline V gene encodes CDR1 SGDLS and CDR2 YYNGEE. The length of the CDR3 is 13 residues. Sequencing was carried out using naive CD8+ T cells sorted from blood. This sequence was found in a man aged 25-45 years in good health. The gene calls are TRBV9 and TRBJ2-1; D tentatively reads TRBD1 or TRBD2 (5 bases each). The CDR3 reads CASSVGDPNEQFF. The CDR3 DNA is TGTGCCAGCAGCGTAGGGGACCCCAATGAGCAGTTCTTC.